The clone carrying this T cell receptor (beta chain) was observed a single time. Its target is unknown. These data belong to a study of cytomegalovirus exposure and HLA in healthy donors. Study-wide points: A classifier reportedly called cytomegalovirus status with high sensitivity and specificity.

Amplification used 60 Vbeta primers and 13 Jbeta primers. The assay was immunoSEQ multiplex PCR, and TCRdb's table has in-frame clones only and misses some. This table holds 160,000 or so clones, roughly 80% found once. Germline CDR1 is GTSNPN and CDR2 is SVGIG (reference sequence). V trimming: 0 bases; J trimming: 3 bases; junction bases outside the gene matches: 4. The CDR3 runs 15 residues. Sequencing was carried out using PBMCs. The TCR comes from a male donor in good health and CMV-seropositive. The V gene is TRBV30, the J gene TRBJ1-4; 7 nucleotides match TRBD1. The CDR3 region is CAWSVMGQPNEKLFF. CDR3 DNA: TGTGCCTGGAGTGTTATGGGACAGCCTAATGAAAAACTGTTTTTT.